The clone carrying this T cell receptor beta chain was picked up a small number of times. Its antigen is currently unknown. The data were obtained in a study of T-cell memory formation after mild COVID-19. Study results and limitations: Researchers could not confirm that second-wave clones peaking on day 37 targeted SARS-CoV-2. Largely, contracting CD4+ clones fell within CM and EM, and contracting CD8+ clones within EMRA. Pre-infection memory harbored some responding clones, suggesting cross-reactive memory joined.

The CDR3 extends over 13 amino acids. Losses at the gene ends were 6 bases for V and 3 bases for J; bases not matched to a gene: 1. Each CDR3 protein gets one entry after TCRdb re-called the 5' RACE reads with MiXCR. There are 150,000 or so distinct CDR3 sequences in the sample; around 15% occur only once, and roughly 14% lies in the top ten. This chain joins TRBV12-3 or TRBV12-4 and TRBJ2-1, with 8 bases lining up with TRBD2. The sample comprised PBMCs or a T cell subset sorted from them (not recorded which). The sequence derives from an adult woman who had mild COVID-19 (a few samples of this study predate the infection). Cell type and time point are not known. The CDR3 sequence is CASRREVYNEQFF. The CDR3 coding sequence is TGTGCCAGCAGGCGGGAGGTCTACAATGAGCAGTTCTTC.